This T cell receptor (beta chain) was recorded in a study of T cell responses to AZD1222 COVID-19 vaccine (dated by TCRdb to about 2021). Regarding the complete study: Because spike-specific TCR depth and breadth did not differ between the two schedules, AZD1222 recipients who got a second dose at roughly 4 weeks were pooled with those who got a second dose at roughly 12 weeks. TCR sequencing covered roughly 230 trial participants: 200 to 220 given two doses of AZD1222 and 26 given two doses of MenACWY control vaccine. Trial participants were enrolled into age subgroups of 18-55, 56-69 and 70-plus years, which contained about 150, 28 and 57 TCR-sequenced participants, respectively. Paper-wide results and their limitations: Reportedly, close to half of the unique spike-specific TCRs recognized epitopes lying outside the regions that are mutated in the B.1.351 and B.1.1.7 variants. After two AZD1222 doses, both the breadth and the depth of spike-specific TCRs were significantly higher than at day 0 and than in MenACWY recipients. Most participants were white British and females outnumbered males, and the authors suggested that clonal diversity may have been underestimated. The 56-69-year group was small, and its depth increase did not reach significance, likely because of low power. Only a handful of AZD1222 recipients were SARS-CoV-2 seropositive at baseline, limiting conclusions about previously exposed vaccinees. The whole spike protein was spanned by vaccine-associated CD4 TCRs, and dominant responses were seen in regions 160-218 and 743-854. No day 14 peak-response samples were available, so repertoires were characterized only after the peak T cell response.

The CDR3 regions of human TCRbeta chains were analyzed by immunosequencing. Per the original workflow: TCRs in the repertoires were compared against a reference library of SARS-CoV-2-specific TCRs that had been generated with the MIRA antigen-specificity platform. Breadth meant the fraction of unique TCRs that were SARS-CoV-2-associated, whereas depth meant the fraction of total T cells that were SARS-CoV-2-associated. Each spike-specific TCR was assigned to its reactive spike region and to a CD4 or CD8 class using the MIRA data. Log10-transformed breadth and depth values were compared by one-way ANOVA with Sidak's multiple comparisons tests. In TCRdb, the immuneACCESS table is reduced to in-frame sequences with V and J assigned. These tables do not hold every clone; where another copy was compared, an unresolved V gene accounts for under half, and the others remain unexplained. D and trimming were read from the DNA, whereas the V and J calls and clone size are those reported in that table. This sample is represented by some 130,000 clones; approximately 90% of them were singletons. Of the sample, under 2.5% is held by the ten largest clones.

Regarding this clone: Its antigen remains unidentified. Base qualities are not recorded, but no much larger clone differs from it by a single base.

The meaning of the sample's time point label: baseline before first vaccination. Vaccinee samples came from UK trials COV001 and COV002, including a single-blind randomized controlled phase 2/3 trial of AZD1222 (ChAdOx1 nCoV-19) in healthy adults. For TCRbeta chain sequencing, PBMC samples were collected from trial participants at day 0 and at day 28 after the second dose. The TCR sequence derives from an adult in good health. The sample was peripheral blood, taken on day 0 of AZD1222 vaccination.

The DNA sequence is as follows: TGTGCCACAGGCTCGGCTTTGGGCTATGGCTACACCTTC. Its coded protein is CATGSALGYGYTF. The rearranged chain carries TRBV12-3 or TRBV12-4 and TRBJ1-2, with the D gene not clear enough to name. Cut back by 10 bases and 4 bases, the V and J ends lie 16 bases apart. Inclusive of the bounding cysteine and phenylalanine, the CDR3 is 13 residues long. Only the CDR3 DNA is retained, 39 bases long and in frame from the first base.